This TCR beta chain was observed in a study of blood T cells in healthy people across ages. There are a few counts of this clonotype. Using a J-beta primer mix together with a sample-barcoded 5' primer, a second PCR was run for roughly 6 to 12 cycles. TCRdb reprocessed the 5' RACE reads via MiXCR and lists one record per CDR3 protein. Of over 550,000 distinct CDR3 sequences listed, around 31% are singletons. CDR3 length equals 16 residues. Trimming removed 4 bases at V and 6 bases at J, with 19 bases between. CDR1 LGHNT and CDR2 FRNRAP come from the germline V gene. The chain is built from TRBV12-5 and TRBJ2-1, with no clear D. Sequenced input: blood. The receptor was derived from a woman of 80 years or more in good health. CDR3 region: CASGSVGPTRGNEQFF. Written as DNA, the CDR3 is TGTGCTAGTGGTTCTGTTGGACCCACCCGCGGCAATGAGCAGTTCTTC.